This T cell receptor beta chain appears in the sequencing data of a study of T cell changes during pregnancy in multiple sclerosis. The method was immunoSEQ multiplex PCR; TCRdb's version includes in-frame clones alone and lacks a portion of them. The sample carries roughly 53,000 clones, under 95% recorded once. Germline CDR1 and CDR2: MGHRA and YSYEKL. CDR3 size: 14 residues. The V gene lost 8 bases and the J gene lost 3 bases, with 16 bases spanning the gap. Sequenced here: CD8+ T cells from peripheral blood mononuclear cells, sampled before pregnancy. The TCR comes from a female donor with multiple sclerosis, enrolled in a pregnancy study. The chain employs TRBV4-1 and TRBJ1-1; D is ambiguous. The CDR3 DNA follows: TGCGCCAGCTGCCGAGGCGGCTCGGACACTGAAGCTTTCTTT. Translation: CASCRGGSDTEAFF.